Listed here is a single TCR beta chain. This clonotype occurred many times. The antigen it binds to is not known. No base qualities exist here, and no much larger clone lies one base off it. Hyperthyroidism patients were newly diagnosed, with disease duration under 2 months, and aged 18 to 65 years. The study excluded patients with uncontrolled infections, other autoimmune diseases, pregnancy or lactation. Diagnoses relied on clinical symptoms, serum thyroxine and TRAb, thyroid ultrasound and orbital computed tomography. Blood from progressor patients was collected at the time of first diagnosis with hyperthyroidism, before any ophthalmopathy symptoms had appeared. PBMCs were separated from under 11 ml of fresh peripheral blood using Ficoll-Paque density gradient centrifugation. Patients classed as progressors first received a Graves' hyperthyroidism diagnosis and then went on to develop ophthalmopathy during follow-up. Trizol reagent was used to extract total RNA, and RNA quality was then checked on an Agilent 2100 Bioanalyzer.

The TCR beta CDR3 regions were amplified from the RNA transcripts. The first round of RT-PCR for the TCR CDR3 was performed with the HTBI primer set and the Qiagen OneStep RT-PCR kit. Libraries were constructed in a second round of multiplex PCR, after which size selection and purification were carried out. Paired-end sequencing of the libraries was performed with 100 bp reads on an Illumina HiSeq2000. On the study's bioinformatics: Raw data were processed with SOAPnuke, discarding reads with adapters, uncalled bases, mean Phred below 15, or no exact constant-primer or identifier match. High-quality paired reads were merged using COPE v1.2.5, and each unique nucleotide sequence was defined as a clonotype. Clonotypes were aligned to IMGT TRBV, TRBD and TRBJ reference segments using MiTCR v1.1. Only V-J combinations with frequency above 0.0001, covering approximately 99% of repertoires, were analysed. A TCS score was defined as the ratio between F50 (clonal expansion) and ExV (chaos), using BLOSUM62-based TCRdist between CDR3 peptides within each V-J. Welch's t-statistics and random forest reduced fewer than 550 V-J features to roughly 13, which were used in a naive Bayes classifier (R e1071). The public reads were run again by TCRdb, first through fastp at Q25 and then through MiXCR, and only productive beta chains were kept. Every entry covers one CDR3 protein and lists the most common genes and DNA from its rows. These V and J calls are TCRdb output, not the study's own analysis. Within this sample are fewer than 500,000 distinct CDR3 sequences, with approximately 12% of them counted one time only. Less than 25% of the sample rests with the top ten.

The data were obtained in a study of T cells in Graves' hyperthyroidism and ophthalmopathy (dated by TCRdb to between 2017 and 2020). Background on the whole study: Peripheral blood was collected at initial diagnosis, before any treatment. A discovery cohort of about 100 patients, roughly 43 with Graves' ophthalmopathy and approximately 55 with stable Graves' hyperthyroidism, was used to find distinguishing TCR V-J signatures. An independent validation cohort of around 19 hyperthyroidism patients and 17 patients who later progressed to ophthalmopathy tested prospective prediction of ophthalmopathy. For training and testing, the approximately 92 patients in the discovery cohort were randomly divided in a 7:3 ratio. Thyroid tissue and blood T-cell repertoires from over 5 Graves' hyperthyroidism patients were also compared in the study. Once sampling was done, hyperthyroidism patients were given methimazole at a starting dose of 30 mg daily, whereas ophthalmopathy patients were given high-dose intravenous methylprednisolone. TCR Vbeta CDR3 sequencing of 130 to 150 peripheral blood samples (under 45 ophthalmopathy, over 70 hyperthyroidism and approximately 17 progressor patients) is reported in the paper. Points the paper makes about the study in general: Sample size was not statistically predetermined, and investigators were not blinded to group allocation. Most expanded thyroid clonotypes (frequency above 0.001) were also found in blood, which suggests that blood repertoires may mirror thyroid immune responses. A 13 V-J signature model separated ophthalmopathy from stable hyperthyroidism, with roughly 88% sensitivity and 81.08% specificity in cross-validation and 80%/75% in testing. In validation, progression to ophthalmopathy was predicted by the model with 70.59% sensitivity and 72.22% specificity, a median of 6.5 months before onset.

Looking up the germline V gene (reference sequence) yields CDR1 MNHEY and CDR2 SMNVEV. Trimming at the junction amounts to 5 bases on V and 2 bases on J, and the germline ends lie 18 bases apart. The CDR3 numbers 16 residues from cysteine through phenylalanine. The CDR3 DNA has 48 bases and is translated from base 1. The receptor comes from a man aged 30 to 45 with Graves' hyperthyroidism that later progressed to Graves' ophthalmopathy. Sequenced sample: blood. The V gene is TRBV27 and the J gene is TRBJ2-5; no D segment can be confidently identified. The encoded CDR3 is CASSALGGPRQETQYF. The nucleotide sequence reads TGTGCCAGCAGTGCCCTTGGCGGACCCCGTCAAGAGACCCAGTACTTC.